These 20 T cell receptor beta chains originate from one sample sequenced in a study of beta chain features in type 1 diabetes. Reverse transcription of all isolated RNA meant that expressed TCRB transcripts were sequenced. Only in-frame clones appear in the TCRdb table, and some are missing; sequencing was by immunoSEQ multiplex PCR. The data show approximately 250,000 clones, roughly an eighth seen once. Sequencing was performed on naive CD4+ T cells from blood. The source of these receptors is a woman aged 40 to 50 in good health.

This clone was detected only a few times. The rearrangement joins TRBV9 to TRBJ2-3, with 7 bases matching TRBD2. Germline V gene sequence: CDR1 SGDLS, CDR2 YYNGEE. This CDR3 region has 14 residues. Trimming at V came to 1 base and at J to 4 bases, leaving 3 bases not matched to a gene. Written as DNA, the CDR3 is TGTGCCAGCAGCGTAAGGGCGGGGGCAGATACGCAGTATTTT. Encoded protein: CASSVRAGADTQYF.

The CDR3, as DNA: TGTGCCAGCAGCACGACAGTATGGGGTGAAAAACTGTTTTTT. Protein: CASSTTVWGEKLFF. The chain is built from TRBV7-9 and TRBJ1-4; D possibly corresponds to TRBD1 (5 bases). This CDR3 spans 14 amino acids. CDR1 is SEHNR, CDR2 FQNEAQ, per germline (reference sequence). Trimming left V 5 bases short and J 7 bases short, with 14 bases between.

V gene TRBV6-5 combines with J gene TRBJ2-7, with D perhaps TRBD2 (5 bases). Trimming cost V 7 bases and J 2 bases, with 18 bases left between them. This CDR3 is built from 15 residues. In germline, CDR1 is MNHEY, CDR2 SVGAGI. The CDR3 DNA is TGTGCCAGCAAATGGCCGGGATTGGCAACCTACGAGCAGTACTTC. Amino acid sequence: CASKWPGLATYEQYF.

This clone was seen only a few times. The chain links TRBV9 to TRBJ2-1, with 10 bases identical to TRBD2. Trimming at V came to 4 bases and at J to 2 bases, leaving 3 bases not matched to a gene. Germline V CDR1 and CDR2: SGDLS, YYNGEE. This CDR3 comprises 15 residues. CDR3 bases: TGTGCCAGCAGCCCTAGCGGGGGAACCTACAATGAGCAGTTCTTC. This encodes CASSPSGGTYNEQFF.

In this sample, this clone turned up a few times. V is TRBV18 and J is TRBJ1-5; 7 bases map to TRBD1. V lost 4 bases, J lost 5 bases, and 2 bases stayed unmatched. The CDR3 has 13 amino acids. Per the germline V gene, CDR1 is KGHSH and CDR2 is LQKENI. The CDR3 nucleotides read TGTGCCAGCTCACACGACAGGGATCAGCCCCAGCATTTT. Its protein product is CASSHDRDQPQHF.

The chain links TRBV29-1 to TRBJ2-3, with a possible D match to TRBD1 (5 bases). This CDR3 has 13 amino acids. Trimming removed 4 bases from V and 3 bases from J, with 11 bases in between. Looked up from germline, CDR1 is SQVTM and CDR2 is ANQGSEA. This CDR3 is CSVGGRVTDTQYF. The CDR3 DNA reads TGCAGCGTTGGTGGCAGGGTGACAGATACGCAGTATTTT.

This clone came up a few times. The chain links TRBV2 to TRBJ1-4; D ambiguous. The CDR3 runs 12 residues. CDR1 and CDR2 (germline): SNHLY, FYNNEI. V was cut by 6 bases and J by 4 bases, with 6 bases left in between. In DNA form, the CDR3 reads TGTGCCAGCAGACAGTTTAATGAAAAACTGTTTTTT. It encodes CASRQFNEKLFF.

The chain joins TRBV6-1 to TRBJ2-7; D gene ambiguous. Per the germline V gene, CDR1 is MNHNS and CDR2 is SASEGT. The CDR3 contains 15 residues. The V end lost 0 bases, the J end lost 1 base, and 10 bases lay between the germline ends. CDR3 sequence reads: CASSEAPSSSYEQYF. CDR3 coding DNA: TGTGCCAGCAGTGAAGCTCCGTCGTCTTCCTACGAGCAGTACTTC.

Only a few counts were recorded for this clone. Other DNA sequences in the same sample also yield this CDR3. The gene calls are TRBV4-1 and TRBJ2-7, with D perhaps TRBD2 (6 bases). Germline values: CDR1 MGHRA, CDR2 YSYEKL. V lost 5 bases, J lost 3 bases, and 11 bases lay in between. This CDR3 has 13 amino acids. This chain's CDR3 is CASSYAGNYEQYF. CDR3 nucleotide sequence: TGCGCCAGCAGCTACGCGGGAAACTACGAGCAGTACTTC.

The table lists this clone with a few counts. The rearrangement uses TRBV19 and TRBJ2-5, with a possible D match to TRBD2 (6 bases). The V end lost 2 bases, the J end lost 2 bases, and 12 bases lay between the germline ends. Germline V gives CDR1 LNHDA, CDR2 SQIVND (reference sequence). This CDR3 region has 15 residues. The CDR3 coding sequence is TGTGCCAGTAGTATACCAGCGGGCATGCAAGAGACCCAGTACTTC. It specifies CASSIPAGMQETQYF.

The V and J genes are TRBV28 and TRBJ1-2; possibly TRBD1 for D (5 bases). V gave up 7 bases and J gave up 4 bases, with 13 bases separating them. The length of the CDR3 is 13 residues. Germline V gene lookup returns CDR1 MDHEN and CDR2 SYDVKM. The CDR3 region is CASNEQVIYGYTF. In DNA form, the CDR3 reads TGTGCCAGCAATGAACAGGTGATCTATGGCTACACCTTC.

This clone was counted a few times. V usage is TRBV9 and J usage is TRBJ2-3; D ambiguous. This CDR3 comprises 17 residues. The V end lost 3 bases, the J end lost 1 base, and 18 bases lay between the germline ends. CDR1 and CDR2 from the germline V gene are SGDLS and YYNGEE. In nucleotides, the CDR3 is TGTGCCAGCAGCGCCCTAGGAGCCCGCTTCGGCACAGATACGCAGTATTTT. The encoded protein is CASSALGARFGTDTQYF.

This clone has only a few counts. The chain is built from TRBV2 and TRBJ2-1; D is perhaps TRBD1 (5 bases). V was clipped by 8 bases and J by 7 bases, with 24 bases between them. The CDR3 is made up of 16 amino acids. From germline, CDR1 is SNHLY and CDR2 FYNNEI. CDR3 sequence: CASASRQGSVRNEQFF. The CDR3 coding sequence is TGTGCCAGCGCTTCTAGGCAGGGCTCTGTTCGGAATGAGCAGTTCTTC. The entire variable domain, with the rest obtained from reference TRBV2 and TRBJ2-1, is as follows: EPEVTQTPSHQVTQMGQEVILRCVPISNHLYFYWYRQILGQKVEFLVSFYNNEISEKSEIFDDQFSVERPDGSNFTLKIRSTKLEDSAMYFCASASRQGSVRNEQFFGPGTRLTVL.

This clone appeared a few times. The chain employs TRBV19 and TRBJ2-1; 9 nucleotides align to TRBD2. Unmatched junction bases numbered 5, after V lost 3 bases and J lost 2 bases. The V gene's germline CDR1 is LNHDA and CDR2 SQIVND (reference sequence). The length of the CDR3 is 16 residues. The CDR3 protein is CASSIAQRGAYNEQFF. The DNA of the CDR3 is TGTGCCAGTAGTATTGCCCAGCGGGGGGCCTACAATGAGCAGTTCTTC. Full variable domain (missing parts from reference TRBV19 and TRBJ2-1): DGGITQSPKYLFRKEGQNVTLSCEQNLNHDAMYWYRQDPGQGLRLIYYSQIVNDFQKGDIAEGYSVSREKKESFPLTVTSAQKNPTAFYLCASSIAQRGAYNEQFFGPGTRLTVL.

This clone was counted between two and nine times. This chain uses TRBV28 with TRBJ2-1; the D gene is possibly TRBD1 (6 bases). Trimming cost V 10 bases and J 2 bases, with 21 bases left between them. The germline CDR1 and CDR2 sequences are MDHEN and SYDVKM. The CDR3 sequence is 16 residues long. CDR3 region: CATDRPRVWTYNEQFF. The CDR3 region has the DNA TGTGCCACCGACAGGCCCAGGGTCTGGACCTACAATGAGCAGTTCTTC.

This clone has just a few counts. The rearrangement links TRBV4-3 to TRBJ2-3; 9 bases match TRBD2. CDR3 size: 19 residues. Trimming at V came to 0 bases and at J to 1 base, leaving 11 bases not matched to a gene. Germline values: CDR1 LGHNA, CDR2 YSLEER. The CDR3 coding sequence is TGCGCCAGCAGCCAAGATGGGGGCGGGGGGGCCGCGGGCACAGATACGCAGTATTTT. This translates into CASSQDGGGGAAGTDTQYF.

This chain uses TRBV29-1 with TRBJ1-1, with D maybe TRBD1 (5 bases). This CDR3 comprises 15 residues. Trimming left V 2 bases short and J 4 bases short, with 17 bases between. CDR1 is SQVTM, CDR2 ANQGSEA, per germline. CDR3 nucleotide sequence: TGCAGCGTTGAACCTGGGGGAATCGGGAGCACTGAAGCTTTCTTT. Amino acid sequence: CSVEPGGIGSTEAFF.

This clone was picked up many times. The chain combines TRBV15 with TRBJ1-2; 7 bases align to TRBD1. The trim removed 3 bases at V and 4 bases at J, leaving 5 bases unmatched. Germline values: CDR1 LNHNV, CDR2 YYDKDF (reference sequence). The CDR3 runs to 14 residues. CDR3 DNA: TGTGCCACCAGCAGGGCCGGGACAGCCTATGGCTACACCTTC. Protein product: CATSRAGTAYGYTF.

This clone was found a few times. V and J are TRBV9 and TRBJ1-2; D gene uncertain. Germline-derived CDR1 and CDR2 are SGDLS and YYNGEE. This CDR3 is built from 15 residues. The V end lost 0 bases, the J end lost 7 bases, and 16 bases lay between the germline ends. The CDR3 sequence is CASSVAQTFVGGYTF. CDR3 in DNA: TGTGCCAGCAGCGTAGCACAGACGTTCGTGGGTGGCTACACCTTC. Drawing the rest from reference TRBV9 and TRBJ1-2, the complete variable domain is DSGVTQTPKHLITATGQRVTLRCSPRSGDLSVYWYQQSLDQGLQFLIQYYNGEERAKGNILERFSAQQFPDLHSELNLSSLELGDSALYFCASSVAQTFVGGYTFGSGTRLTVV.

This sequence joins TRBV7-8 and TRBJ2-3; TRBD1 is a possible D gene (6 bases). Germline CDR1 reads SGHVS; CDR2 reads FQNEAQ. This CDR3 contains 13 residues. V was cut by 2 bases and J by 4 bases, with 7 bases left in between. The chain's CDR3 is CASSLSGADTQYF. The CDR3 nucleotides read TGTGCCAGCAGCTTATCAGGGGCAGATACGCAGTATTTT.